This T cell receptor (beta chain) was captured by sequencing in a study of shared clonotypes between healthy human individuals. This clone was detected a few times. Repertoires were generated with immunoSEQ multiplex PCR, while TCRdb's copy carries only in-frame clones and drops some. The top ten hold 1.1% of the sample, which has some 2,000,000 clones, roughly 95% seen once. The naive CD8 subset, CD45RO-negative cells positively selected for CCR7, excluded terminally differentiated effector memory CD45RA+ cells. Sequencing was performed on naive CD8+ T cells sorted from blood. The clonotype was recovered from a man between 18 and 35 years old in good health.

The CDR3, as DNA: TGTGCCAGCAGCCCAATCGGGACAGGCTCCTACGAGCAGTACTTC. Translating gives CASSPIGTGSYEQYF. The gene calls are TRBV5-5 and TRBJ2-7; the match to TRBD1 covers 8 bases. Germline CDR1 reads SGHKS; CDR2 reads YYEKEE (reference sequence). J lost 0 bases, V lost 4 bases, and 6 bases had no gene match. CDR3 length: 15 amino acids.